Each of the 26 T cell receptor beta chains below was sequenced from the same sample in a study of beta chain features in type 1 diabetes. Study-wide findings and caveats: All four CD4+ subsets of Type 1 diabetes patients contained TCRB CDR3s that were moderately but significantly shorter.

Their antigen targets remain unknown. Expressed TCRB transcripts were sequenced because the entire RNA isolate underwent reverse transcription. Using immunoSEQ multiplex PCR, the repertoire was profiled, and TCRdb retains in-frame clones only, with some absent. The profile shows about 120,000 clones, around 17% of them singletons. The sample taken for sequencing was central memory CD4+ T cells from blood. The receptor source for this set is a man aged 25 to 40 with type 1 diabetes.

In this sample, this clone turned up a few times. The chain couples TRBV7-7 to TRBJ2-5, with unresolved D. With 10 bases removed from V and 4 bases from J, the gap between germline ends came to 10 bases. Germline lookup yields CDR1 SSHAT and CDR2 FNYEAQ (reference sequence). CDR3 length: 11 amino acids. CDR3 loop: CAIGRLETQYF. CDR3 DNA sequence: TGTGCCATAGGGCGGTTAGAGACCCAGTACTTC. Complete variable domain (other parts from reference TRBV7-7 and TRBJ2-5): GAGVSQSPRYKVTKRGQDVTLRCDPISSHATLYWYQQALGQGPEFLTYFNYEAQPDKSGLPSDRFSAERPEGSISTLTIQRTEQRDSAMYRCAIGRLETQYFGPGTRLLVL.

This clone occurred a few times. The chain couples TRBV10-3 to TRBJ1-1, with D unresolved. This CDR3 is built from 12 residues. Deletions cut 0 bases from V and 10 bases from J, with 9 bases between. Germline V CDR1 and CDR2: ENHRY, SYGVKD. The CDR3 sequence: CAISESEERAFF. The CDR3 DNA follows: TGTGCCATCAGTGAGTCAGAGGAAAGAGCTTTCTTT.

The chain couples TRBV18 to TRBJ2-3, with 7 bases fitting TRBD1. This CDR3 has 17 residues. The J segment lost 2 bases and the V segment lost 4 bases, leaving 12 bases of the junction unmatched. The germline CDR1 and CDR2 sequences are KGHSH and LQKENI. CDR3 sequence: CASSHVRDRRYTDTQYF. CDR3 sequence (DNA): TGTGCCAGCTCACACGTCCGGGACAGAAGATACACAGATACGCAGTATTTT.

The chain recombines TRBV7-2 with TRBJ2-3, with D possibly being TRBD1 (6 bases). CDR1 SGHTA and CDR2 FQGNSA come from the germline V gene. The CDR3 contains 18 residues. V lost 7 bases and J 4 bases, leaving 27 bases between the germline ends. The CDR3 sequence is CASTAGTLLGYGADTQYF. CDR3 in DNA: TGTGCCAGCACCGCCGGGACACTCCTAGGGTATGGGGCAGATACGCAGTATTTT. Looking up the rest from reference TRBV7-2 and TRBJ2-3 gives the full variable domain: GAGVSQSPSNKVTEKGKDVELRCDPISGHTALYWYRQSLGQGLEFLIYFQGNSAPDKSGLPSDRFSAERTGGSVSTLTIQRTQQEDSAVYLCASTAGTLLGYGADTQYFGPGTRLTVL.

This chain uses TRBV4-3 with TRBJ1-6; D is uncertain. The CDR3 sequence is 16 residues long. V lost 0 bases, J lost 7 bases, and 13 bases lay in between. Germline V lookup: CDR1 LGHNA, CDR2 YSLEER. In nucleotides, the CDR3 is TGCGCCAGCAGCCAAGAATACGACGGGGAAAATTCACCCCTCCACTTT. The encoded protein is CASSQEYDGENSPLHF.

J is TRBJ2-7 and V is TRBV9, with a tentative D call TRBD2 (5 bases). The CDR3 has 15 amino acids. With 0 bases removed from V and 5 bases from J, the gap between germline ends came to 15 bases. Germline V gene lookup returns CDR1 SGDLS and CDR2 YYNGEE. For the CDR3, the DNA is TGTGCCAGCAGCGTAGAAATAGGAGGTCCCAACGAGCAGTACTTC. This codes for CASSVEIGGPNEQYF.

The V call is TRBV14, the J call TRBJ2-5; unclear D gene. Trimming stripped 3 bases from V and 4 bases from J, with 9 bases between. The CDR3 is 13 residues long. Germline lookup yields CDR1 SGHDN and CDR2 FVKESK. DNA for the CDR3: TGTGCCAGCAGCCAGGGTATCCGAGAGACCCAGTACTTC. Translation: CASSQGIRETQYF.

The chain has TRBV4-1 and TRBJ2-2; D perhaps matches TRBD2 (6 bases). Deletions cut 4 bases from V and 4 bases from J, with 13 bases between. In germline, CDR1 is MGHRA, CDR2 YSYEKL. The CDR3 spans 15 residues. CDR3: CASSPNGGATGELFF. The CDR3 DNA follows: TGCGCCAGCAGCCCCAACGGGGGTGCCACCGGGGAGCTGTTTTTT.

This clone has more than one count but fewer than ten. V gene TRBV4-3 combines with J gene TRBJ1-6; D gene uncertain. CDR1 is LGHNA and CDR2 is YSLEER in the germline V gene. Trimming removed 4 bases from V and 6 bases from J, with 16 bases in between. The CDR3 totals 16 residues. The CDR3 DNA follows: TGCGCCAGCAGCCGCGGTCTACTGTCCCTTAATTCACCCCTCCACTTT. Translating gives CASSRGLLSLNSPLHF.

The chain recombines TRBV29-1 with TRBJ1-2; D gene ambiguous. Germline values: CDR1 SQVTM, CDR2 ANQGSEA. The CDR3 runs 13 residues. V shed 5 bases and J shed 10 bases, with 20 bases lying between them. The CDR3 spells CSVRSPQGMDYTF. CDR3 sequence (DNA): TGCAGCGTTAGGTCCCCGCAAGGTATGGACTACACCTTC.

This clone appeared a few times. This chain links TRBV18 with TRBJ1-1; TRBD1 aligns across 7 bases. The V and J ends lost 4 bases and 2 bases, in that order; junction bases with no gene match: 4. This CDR3 region has 14 residues. Per germline, CDR1 KGHSH and CDR2 LQKENI. The CDR3 is CASSLGTANTEAFF. For the CDR3, the DNA is TGTGCCAGCTCACTCGGGACAGCCAACACTGAAGCTTTCTTT.

This chain uses TRBV4-3 with TRBJ1-4, with D maybe TRBD1 (5 bases). Germline lookup yields CDR1 LGHNA and CDR2 YSLEER. The CDR3 totals 14 residues. The V and J ends lost 3 bases and 7 bases respectively, with 12 bases between them. CDR3 nucleotide sequence: TGCGCCAGCAGCCAGTCCGGGGCGGGTGAAAAACTGTTTTTT. It encodes CASSQSGAGEKLFF.

This clone came up many times. The V and J genes are TRBV4-2 and TRBJ2-7; D might be TRBD1 (6 bases). Germline CDR1 reads LGHNA; CDR2 reads YNFKEQ. CDR3 length equals 15 residues. Trimming took off 0 bases at V and 2 bases at J, with 11 bases between the two ends. DNA for the CDR3: TGTGCCAGCAGCCAAGACCGTGGACAGCCCTACGAGCAGTACTTC. It specifies CASSQDRGQPYEQYF.

V is TRBV19 and J is TRBJ2-5, with D possibly matching TRBD1 (5 bases). CDR1 and CDR2 from the germline V gene are LNHDA and SQIVND (reference sequence). V was pared by 8 bases and J by 1 base, with 11 bases between. This CDR3 region has 13 residues. The CDR3 is CASGRQFQETQYF. The CDR3 DNA reads as TGTGCCAGTGGGCGACAGTTCCAAGAGACCCAGTACTTC.

V gene TRBV28 combines with J gene TRBJ2-5; D remains unclear. This CDR3 comprises 13 residues. Germline V gene sequence: CDR1 MDHEN, CDR2 SYDVKM. Trimming cost V 4 bases and J 5 bases, with 11 bases left between them. Written as DNA, the CDR3 is TGTGCCAGCAGTTACCCTCCGGGTGAGACCCAGTACTTC. Its protein product is CASSYPPGETQYF.

CDR3 sequence: CASSPSGTGGDEQYF. The CDR3 nucleotides are TGTGCCAGCAGCCCCTCCGGGACAGGGGGCGACGAGCAGTACTTC. This rearrangement joins TRBV28 to TRBJ2-7; 12 bases align to TRBD1. Germline lookup yields CDR1 MDHEN and CDR2 SYDVKM. Trimming cost V 6 bases and J 5 bases; bases outside gene matches: 8. CDR3 length equals 15 residues.

This clone turned up a few times. The V and J genes are TRBV30 and TRBJ1-2; no reliable D call. The CDR3 has 13 amino acids. The germline V gene has CDR1 GTSNPN and CDR2 SVGIG (reference sequence). With 5 bases removed from V and 1 base from J, the gap between germline ends came to 11 bases. The CDR3 reads CAWSFVDNYGYTF. The CDR3, as DNA: TGTGCCTGGTCCTTCGTGGATAACTATGGCTACACCTTC.

This clone was detected ten times or more. The same CDR3 can be traced to other DNA sequences in this sample. This chain links TRBV7-2 with TRBJ2-7; D gene unclear. V shed 5 bases and J shed 3 bases, with 8 bases lying between them. CDR1 and CDR2 from the germline V gene are SGHTA and FQGNSA. CDR3 length equals 12 residues. The CDR3 sequence is CASSPSSYEQYF. The CDR3 bases are TGTGCCAGCAGCCCTAGTAGCTACGAGCAGTACTTC. Using reference TRBV7-2 and TRBJ2-7 for the parts outside the CDR3, the full variable domain is GAGVSQSPSNKVTEKGKDVELRCDPISGHTALYWYRQSLGQGLEFLIYFQGNSAPDKSGLPSDRFSAERTGGSVSTLTIQRTQQEDSAVYLCASSPSSYEQYFGPGTRLTVT.

CDR3 loop: CASSRSSGQGSPGELFF. CDR3 in DNA: TGTGCCAGCAGTCGCAGTAGCGGACAGGGGAGCCCCGGGGAGCTGTTTTTT. The gene calls are TRBV4-2 and TRBJ2-2; 9 bases map to TRBD1. Germline V gene data show CDR1 as LGHNA and CDR2 as YNFKEQ. CDR3 length: 17 residues. V trimming: 6 bases; J trimming: 6 bases; junction bases outside the gene matches: 14.

The chain has TRBV7-8 and TRBJ2-1, with TRBD2 matching 11 bases. Germline trimming cut 2 bases from V and 7 bases from J; bases unmatched to any gene: 7. The V gene's germline CDR1 is SGHVS and CDR2 FQNEAQ. The CDR3 is made up of 16 amino acids. The CDR3 nucleotides are TGTGCCAGCAGCTTATACGGGACTAGCGGAACGAATGAGCAGTTCTTC. Encoded protein: CASSLYGTSGTNEQFF.

This clone was observed a few times. This chain joins TRBV9 and TRBJ2-6; 9 bases match TRBD2. CDR1 SGDLS and CDR2 YYNGEE come from the germline V gene. J was trimmed by 4 bases and V by 10 bases; bases with no gene match: 15. The CDR3 length is 17 residues. CDR3 in DNA: TGTGCCCGCACTCCGGAGCGGGGGGCATCCGGGGCCAACGTCCTGACTTTC. Translated: CARTPERGASGANVLTF.

The chain links TRBV19 to TRBJ1-6; possibly TRBD1 for D (5 bases). V was clipped by 4 bases and J by 8 bases, with 12 bases between them. Germline CDR1 reads LNHDA; CDR2 reads SQIVND (reference sequence). The CDR3 covers 14 residues. The CDR3 DNA sequence: TGTGCCAGTAGTAGAACAGGAGGGGATTCACCCCTCCACTTT. Protein product: CASSRTGGDSPLHF.

This clone was counted between two and nine times. The chain couples TRBV29-1 to TRBJ2-7; D gene unclear. V shed 4 bases and J shed 6 bases, with 16 bases lying between them. CDR1 and CDR2 (germline): SQVTM, ANQGSEA. The CDR3 runs to 13 residues. As DNA, the CDR3 is TGCAGCGTTGCAATCACCGACGGCGGCGAGCAGTACTTC. Its protein is CSVAITDGGEQYF.

This clone has just a few counts. V usage is TRBV6-1 and J usage is TRBJ1-1, with D perhaps TRBD1 (6 bases). CDR1 is MNHNS, CDR2 SASEGT, per germline. V was clipped by 4 bases and J by 0 bases, with 9 bases between them. The CDR3 has 14 residues. CDR3 sequence reads: CASSGGQLNTEAFF. CDR3 in DNA: TGTGCCAGCAGTGGCGGACAGCTGAACACTGAAGCTTTCTTT.

Only a few counts were recorded for this clone. The V and J genes are TRBV30 and TRBJ1-5, with unresolved D. Germline CDR1 GTSNPN, CDR2 SVGIG (reference sequence). The ends were cut back, 1 base at V and 1 base at J, with 8 bases in the middle. There are 14 residues in the CDR3. In DNA, the CDR3 is TGTGCCTGGAGTGCGAGCGTGAGCAATCAGCCCCAGCATTTT. It yields the protein CAWSASVSNQPQHF.

This rearrangement joins TRBV4-3 to TRBJ2-3; D gene ambiguous. This CDR3 has 13 residues. V lost 0 bases and J 8 bases, leaving 9 bases between the germline ends. Germline CDR1 reads LGHNA; CDR2 reads YSLEER. The CDR3 loop is CASSQERTVTQYF. Written as DNA, the CDR3 is TGCGCCAGCAGCCAAGAGAGGACGGTTACGCAGTATTTT.